These 6 T cell receptor beta chains share one sample of origin, sequenced in a study of neurological immune-mediated disorders. TCRdb redid the calling of the 5' RACE reads with MiXCR, one entry per CDR3 protein. The sample has 84,000 or so distinct CDR3 sequences; roughly 13% are singletons. Indicated time point: longitudinal time-point 2. Sequenced input: PBMCs. These receptors all stem from a female donor with HTLV-1-associated myelopathy (HAM/TSP).

At least ten counts were recorded for this clonotype. The chain carries TRBV20-1 and TRBJ2-1; 8 bases agree with TRBD2. The germline V gene has CDR1 DFQATT and CDR2 SNEGSKA (reference sequence). Trimming at V came to 6 bases and at J to 4 bases, leaving 14 bases not matched to a gene. The CDR3 loop spans 16 amino acids. Here the CDR3 reads CSATGWGTREYNEQFF. The CDR3 nucleotides are TGCAGTGCGACCGGGTGGGGGACTAGGGAATACAATGAGCAGTTCTTC.

Many counts were recorded for this clonotype. DNA for the CDR3: TGTGCCAGCAGTGACGGCCGCTATGGCTACACCTTC. The encoded protein is CASSDGRYGYTF. V and J are TRBV25-1 and TRBJ1-2; D remains ambiguous. Germline CDR1 and CDR2: MGHDK and SYGVNS. This CDR3 has 12 residues. Trimming left V 3 bases short and J 4 bases short, with 6 bases between.

This clonotype was detected many times. For the CDR3, the DNA is TGTGCCAGCAGTCCCATAGGCCTCGCCGGCAACTATGGCTACACCTTC. It encodes CASSPIGLAGNYGYTF. V and J are TRBV28 and TRBJ1-2, with unresolved D. Trimming removed 5 bases at V and 2 bases at J, with 18 bases between. The CDR3 loop spans 16 amino acids. Germline assignment: CDR1 MDHEN and CDR2 SYDVKM.

The sample holds many counts of this clonotype. The CDR3 sequence: CASSQDRVSTEAFF. The CDR3 DNA reads as TGTGCCAGCAGTCAAGACAGGGTGAGCACTGAAGCTTTCTTT. The chain uses TRBV6-5 and TRBJ1-1; TRBD1 agrees at 7 bases. From germline, CDR1 is MNHEY and CDR2 SVGAGI. This CDR3 region has 14 residues. J gave up 4 bases and V 5 bases, and 7 bases lay outside the gene matches.

This clonotype appeared many times. The V call is TRBV7-9, the J call TRBJ2-1; 10 positions match TRBD1. The J segment lost 6 bases and the V segment lost 6 bases, leaving 8 bases of the junction unmatched. In germline, CDR1 is SEHNR, CDR2 FQNEAQ (reference sequence). The CDR3 is 15 residues long. CDR3 protein: CASSNLGQGFNEQFF. The CDR3 region has the DNA TGTGCCAGCAGTAATTTGGGACAGGGGTTCAATGAGCAGTTCTTC.

As regards this clonotype: A read error may be the cause here, since a much bigger clone is one base away. This rearrangement joins TRBV3-1 to TRBJ2-7, with D unresolved. The CDR3 covers 12 residues. Looked up from germline, CDR1 is LGHDT and CDR2 is YNNKEL (reference sequence). The CDR3 is CASSQGFYEQCF. CDR3 bases: TGTGCCAGCAGCCAAGGATTTTACGAGCAGTGCTTC.